This paragraph reports one T cell receptor (beta chain). Authors' analysis steps: Using reference gene primer amplification, nucleated cell counts were estimated. Profiled with immunoSEQ multiplex PCR; TCRdb holds only in-frame clones, not every one. Clone size and V and J calls were adopted from that table, with D and trimming inferred from the DNA. The sample has about 330,000 clones, about 82% seen once; the top ten hold roughly 7.8%. V shed 0 bases and J shed 3 bases, with 20 bases lying between them. Germline V gene data show CDR1 as MGHRA and CDR2 as YSYEKL. The CDR3 has 18 amino acids. The data derive from a study of blood T cell repertoires in COVID-19. Whole-study context: The samples span acute and convalescent COVID-19 from the United States, Italy and Spain. The cDNA or gDNA used as material had been derived from T cells, B-cell-depleted T cells, or PBMCs.

The sequence was collected from a human donor in a cohort sampled during active COVID-19. The sequencing sample was made of peripheral blood. The chain couples TRBV4-1 to TRBJ1-2; TRBD1 is a possible D gene (6 bases). The chain's CDR3 is CASSQETGGLISDYGYTF. The CDR3, as DNA: TGCGCCAGCAGCCAAGAGACGGGGGGGCTAATATCGGACTATGGCTACACCTTC.